This record concerns one TCR beta chain sequence. Its target is not known. This entry comes from a study of T cells in localized non-small cell lung cancer. Looked up from germline, CDR1 is SNHLY and CDR2 is FYNNEI. V lost 7 bases and J 3 bases, leaving 15 bases between the germline ends. The CDR3 length is 15 residues. TCRdb's table, derived via immunoSEQ multiplex PCR, lists solely in-frame clones and lacks some. The repertoire includes around 83,000 clones, 80% of them detected once, and less than 20% sits in the top ten. Study outcomes and limitations: It remains possible that heterogeneity exists, since only one tumor region was sequenced. Compared with tumor, uninvolved adjacent lung displayed greater T cell clonality, ranking highest overall. For the top 100 tumor clones, a median roughly 56 also appeared in adjacent lung.

This TCR was recovered from a man between 40 and 70 years old with stage II squamous cell lung carcinoma. This chain links TRBV2 with TRBJ2-2, with a possible D match to TRBD2 (7 bases). This specimen was PBMCs, taken before any cancer treatment. The CDR3 reads CASIRGGDYTGELFF. CDR3 DNA: TGTGCCAGCATTCGAGGGGGGGATTACACCGGGGAGCTGTTTTTT.